This is a list of T cell receptor beta chains from one sample in a study of blood T cells in healthy people across ages. TCRdb reanalysed the 5' RACE reads using MiXCR and keeps one entry per CDR3 protein. Here the sample spans more than 1 million distinct CDR3 sequences, under 45% being singletons. The sequenced sample was blood. All receptors derive from a woman aged 55-75 years in good health. Both conserved end residues are trimmed from each CDR3. A D gene is named only where the DNA matches it firmly.

TRBV6-6,-,ASSYSNRSPLH
TRBV7-6,TRBD2,ASSPGGGLDEQY
TRBV15,TRBD2,ATSRGTSGTYEQY
TRBV6-2/TRBV6-3,TRBD2,ASSYSMASGRNPGEQY
TRBV7-9,-,ASSLASWTDTQY
TRBV6-6,-,ASSPTSGRARDIQY
TRBV5-1,TRBD2,ASNLGTSDNEQF
TRBV9,TRBD2,ASSVDSGTTYEQY
TRBV4-1,TRBD2,ASSQGRLAGRYNEQY
TRBV20-1,-,SAKAGHTGEKLF
TRBV7-9,-,ASSLGPKTQY
TRBV3-1,-,ASSQSPGVVDTQY
TRBV27,-,ASSFTAGALLNTEAF
TRBV20-1,TRBD2,SARGGTSGTYEQY
TRBV6-1,-,ASSEAPDVYEQY
TRBV30,TRBD2,AWSVAGVRSYEQY
TRBV3-1,TRBD1,ASSQVAWDSSYEQY
TRBV30,-,AWREESYEQY
TRBV20-1,TRBD1,SAREGDRGRHQPQH
TRBV2,TRBD1,ASSATGLETQY
TRBV12-3/TRBV12-4,-,ASSLTGGGNTEAF
TRBV28,-,ASIFISLPWDYT
TRBV29-1,-,SVEEDSRLNYGYT
TRBV3-1,-,AARVRGEQF
TRBV4-2,-,ASSQDWRQYQPQH
TRBV27,-,ASTKGGTNTEAF
TRBV27,TRBD2,ASSPERGPYEQY
TRBV2,-,ASSEVGWGDTYEQY
TRBV20-1,TRBD1,SARDQDRGRNEQY
TRBV20-1,-,SALDSSTDTQY
TRBV2,TRBD2,ASNLGLAGDEQY
TRBV10-3,TRBD2,AISESLITSGTSGNTGELF
TRBV29-1,-,SVEGLGNQQF
TRBV6-5,-,AAGVQPQH
TRBV12-3/TRBV12-4,-,ASSFRGKGQPQH
TRBV6-5,-,ASSYSGETYEQY
TRBV11-1,-,ASSLRVAYEQY
TRBV10-2,-,ASSESGARGYT
TRBV27,-,ASSLRGRSSLNTQY